This TCR beta chain was recorded in a study of early T cells in non-severe SARS-CoV-2 infection. This clonotype was recorded a few times. MiXCR, run by TCRdb on the 5' RACE reads, gives a single entry per CDR3 protein. The top ten clones hold 6% of a sample with some 40,000 distinct CDR3 sequences, about 5.2% of them seen once. Germline assignment: CDR1 MNHNY and CDR2 SVGAGI (reference sequence). Trimming removed 6 bases from V and 0 bases from J, with 15 bases in between. The CDR3 is 16 residues long. This clonotype originated in an adult who was a healthcare worker with PCR-confirmed SARS-CoV-2 infection or an uninfected control (not recorded which). V is TRBV6-6 and J is TRBJ2-1, with D possibly being TRBD2 (6 bases). The input for sequencing was whole blood, taken at baseline. CDR3 region: CASRESGPSSYNEQFF. Written as DNA, the CDR3 is TGTGCCAGCAGAGAAAGCGGGCCGAGCTCCTACAATGAGCAGTTCTTC.